This TCR beta chain emerged from a study of T cell changes during pregnancy in multiple sclerosis (dated by TCRdb to about 2019). With regard to the full study: The study looked at changes in the T cell repertoire across pregnancy in women with multiple sclerosis.

As to this clone: Its antigen has not been determined. Per-base qualities were not stored, and no clone one base away is much larger.

Trimming takes 3 bases off V and 4 bases off J; junction bases not matched to a gene: 2. The CDR3, cysteine through phenylalanine, is 13 amino acids long. Here the CDR3 DNA is all that survives: 39 bases in frame from base 1. Taken from the germline V gene, the CDR1 and CDR2 loops are KGHSH and LQKENI. The library came from the immunoSEQ multiplex PCR assay. This is the immuneACCESS table as TCRdb keeps it, with only in-frame sequences that have V and J called. A part of the clones is gone; compared with another copy, unresolved V genes explain less than half, and the rest is unexplained. The sample data list some 50,000 clones, and roughly 92% of these were observed just once. The top ten hold 0.99% of the sample.

This TCR was recovered from a female donor with multiple sclerosis, enrolled in a pregnancy study. The source material was peripheral blood, sampled after pregnancy. The rearranged chain carries TRBV18 and TRBJ1-2, with 7 bases in between that match TRBD1. Here the CDR3 is given as CASSPTGIYGYTF. The base sequence is TGTGCCAGCTCACCGACAGGGATCTATGGCTACACCTTC.